The 19 T cell receptor beta chains below all came from one sample that was sequenced in a study of shared clonotypes between healthy human individuals. Sequenced by immunoSEQ multiplex PCR; TCRdb stores in-frame clones only, minus some. The profile shows 2 million to 2.5 million clones, roughly 93% of them singletons. The sample consisted of naive CD4+ T cells from PBMCs. Subset given: CD45RA+ positively selected. These receptors were collected from a man younger than 30 in good health. Some clones in this sample may be carry-over from other donors' samples.

The V gene is TRBV7-2, the J gene TRBJ2-1; 8 bases map to TRBD1. In germline, CDR1 is SGHTA, CDR2 FQGNSA. The CDR3 length is 16 residues. The trim removed 5 bases at V and 8 bases at J, leaving 14 bases unmatched. CDR3 sequence reads: CASSPRRTGLRHEQFF. The CDR3 DNA is TGTGCCAGCAGCCCAAGACGGACAGGGCTTCGGCATGAGCAGTTCTTC.

The chain carries TRBV28 and TRBJ2-1; D remains unclear. Deletions cut 8 bases from V and 9 bases from J, with 8 bases between. Germline CDR1 is MDHEN and CDR2 is SYDVKM. The CDR3 sequence is 10 residues long. CDR3 DNA: TGTGCCAGCGGTCAATCTGAGCAGTTCTTC. Protein product: CASGQSEQFF.

V and J are TRBV19 and TRBJ1-1; the match to TRBD1 covers 10 bases. The junction had 15 bases not matched to a gene; V was cut back by 6 bases and J by 8 bases. The CDR3 covers 16 residues. Germline CDR1 reads LNHDA; CDR2 reads SQIVND (reference sequence). CDR3 protein: CASSTITPGTGDEAFF. CDR3 nucleotides: TGTGCCAGTAGCACGATTACCCCCGGGACAGGGGACGAAGCTTTCTTT. Complete variable domain (other parts from reference TRBV19 and TRBJ1-1): DGGITQSPKYLFRKEGQNVTLSCEQNLNHDAMYWYRQDPGQGLRLIYYSQIVNDFQKGDIAEGYSVSREKKESFPLTVTSAQKNPTAFYLCASSTITPGTGDEAFFGQGTRLTVV.

The V call is TRBV6-1, the J call TRBJ1-1, with a weak D call TRBD1 (6 bases). Deletions cut 4 bases from V and 1 base from J, with 10 bases between. Germline V CDR1 and CDR2: MNHNS, SASEGT. The CDR3 extends over 14 amino acids. In DNA form, the CDR3 reads TGTGCCAGCAGTGGTCGGACAGCGAACACTGAAGCTTTCTTT. Protein product: CASSGRTANTEAFF.

On this clone: Other DNA sequences within the sample encode an identical CDR3. The V and J genes are TRBV28 and TRBJ1-2, with D possibly TRBD1 on 6 matching bases. The germline V gene encodes CDR1 MDHEN and CDR2 SYDVKM. V dropped 6 bases and J dropped 6 bases, with 14 bases sitting between them. The CDR3 length is 13 residues. This chain's CDR3 is CASSLDRLDGYTF. The CDR3 DNA reads as TGTGCCAGCAGCTTGGACAGACTCGATGGCTACACCTTC.

The chain carries TRBV29-1 and TRBJ2-7; TRBD1 is a possible D gene (6 bases). V was shortened by 2 bases and J by 5 bases, with 13 bases between the two germline ends. Germline V gene sequence: CDR1 SQVTM, CDR2 ANQGSEA. The CDR3 is made up of 13 amino acids. For the CDR3, the DNA is TGCAGCGTTGAACCACAGGGTAAGAACGAGCAGTACTTC. Amino acids: CSVEPQGKNEQYF.

This clone was observed once. The same CDR3 arises from other DNA sequences in this sample as well. This sequence joins TRBV2 and TRBJ1-2; D perhaps matches TRBD1 (5 bases). V lost 3 bases and J lost 8, with 10 bases in between. Germline V gene data show CDR1 as SNHLY and CDR2 as FYNNEI. The CDR3 contains 12 residues. The CDR3 DNA sequence: TGTGCCAGCAGTGAGGAAAGGGGAGGCTACACCTTC. This gives the protein CASSEERGGYTF.

The V gene is TRBV2, the J gene TRBJ1-2; TRBD1 matches 7 bases. CDR3 length: 14 amino acids. The trim removed 6 bases at V and 4 bases at J, leaving 8 bases unmatched. Per germline, CDR1 SNHLY and CDR2 FYNNEI. The CDR3 spells CASSQMTGSYGYTF. The CDR3 coding sequence is TGTGCCAGCAGCCAAATGACAGGGAGCTATGGCTACACCTTC.

The chain combines TRBV6-5 with TRBJ2-5, with 7 bases identical to TRBD1. Gene TRBJ2-7 matches the end of the DNA better, so the J call may be wrong. Per germline, CDR1 MNHEY and CDR2 SVGAGI. This CDR3 is built from 13 residues. CDR3 amino acids: CASSYSGQREQYF. The DNA of the CDR3 is TGTGCCAGCAGTTACTCGGGACAGCGCGAGCAGTACTTC.

The count of this clone is one. The rearrangement joins TRBV7-2 to TRBJ1-5; D call uncertain. Looked up from germline, CDR1 is SGHTA and CDR2 is FQGNSA. The CDR3 extends over 14 amino acids. Trimming left V 5 bases short and J 3 bases short, with 11 bases between. CDR3 in DNA: TGTGCCAGCAGCCTCGCCCCTAACAATCAGCCCCAGCATTTT. Residues: CASSLAPNNQPQHF.

V usage is TRBV2 and J usage is TRBJ2-1; tentative D call: TRBD1 (6 bases). Trimming removed 9 bases from V and 13 bases from J, with 16 bases in between. This CDR3 is 11 amino acids long. Germline V gene sequence: CDR1 SNHLY, CDR2 FYNNEI. CDR3 nucleotide sequence: TGTGCCAGTTCCCGGGGACAACTCCAGTTCTTC. Protein product: CASSRGQLQFF.

The chain carries TRBV4-1 and TRBJ2-3; D remains unclear. Trimming left V 1 base short and J 3 bases short, with 14 bases between. Germline CDR1 reads MGHRA; CDR2 reads YSYEKL. This CDR3 comprises 16 residues. As DNA, the CDR3 is TGCGCCAGCAGCCAAGTTGGTCTAGTCTCTACAGATACGCAGTATTTT. As protein: CASSQVGLVSTDTQYF.

The rearrangement joins TRBV6-5 to TRBJ2-7; 8 nucleotides match TRBD1. V was clipped by 2 bases and J by 6 bases; unmatched bases: 6. This CDR3 is built from 14 residues. CDR1 is MNHEY and CDR2 is SVGAGI in the germline V gene. In DNA, the CDR3 is TGTGCCAGCAGTTACCCCGGACAGGGAGGCGAGCAGTACTTC. This codes for CASSYPGQGGEQYF.

The V and J genes are TRBV10-2 and TRBJ2-5, with D possibly TRBD1 on 6 matching bases. The CDR3 has 16 residues. V lost 2 bases and J lost 5, with 18 bases in between. Germline CDR1 and CDR2: WSHSY and SAAADI. The CDR3 loop is CASSETLTGLEETQYF. The CDR3 DNA sequence: TGCGCCAGCAGTGAGACGTTGACAGGTCTAGAGGAGACCCAGTACTTC.

This sequence joins TRBV15 and TRBJ2-7; perhaps TRBD1 as D (7 bases). The V end lost 0 bases, the J end lost 5 bases, and 17 bases lay between the germline ends. Germline CDR1 reads LNHNV; CDR2 reads YYDKDF (reference sequence). The CDR3 has 16 residues. CDR3 sequence (DNA): TGTGCCACCAGCAGAGAGGGCAGGGGGGTTTGGAACGAGCAGTACTTC. As protein: CATSREGRGVWNEQYF.

This clone was counted a single time. Other nucleotide sequences in the sample specify the same CDR3. The J gene is TRBJ2-3, the V gene TRBV5-1; TRBD2 aligns across 12 bases. V shed 4 bases, J shed 0 bases, and the junction held 9 bases outside the gene matches. Germline loops: CDR1 SGHRS, CDR2 YFSETQ. The CDR3 extends over 18 amino acids. CDR3 nucleotide sequence: TGCGCCAGCAGCCCTGGTGGCCTAGCGGGAGGGAGCACAGATACGCAGTATTTT. It yields the protein CASSPGGLAGGSTDTQYF.

The CDR3 loop reads CASRFQTGSEFF. Here the CDR3 DNA reads TGTGCAAGTCGCTTCCAGACGGGTTCTGAGTTCTTC. J is TRBJ2-1 and V is TRBV12-2; the tabulated D call, TRBD2, remains unverified against the DNA. TRBV12-2 counts as a pseudogene. This CDR3 spans 12 amino acids.

As for this clone: This sample also contains other DNA sequences that code for the same CDR3. The chain joins TRBV5-1 to TRBJ2-5; possible D gene TRBD2, 7 bases. CDR3 size: 15 residues. CDR1 is SGHRS, CDR2 YFSETQ, per germline. Trimming removed 4 bases from V and 5 bases from J, with 18 bases in between. CDR3 bases: TGCGCCAGCAGCCCCGTGGGGGCCGGGGGGGAGACCCAGTACTTC. It is translated as CASSPVGAGGETQYF.

The rearrangement links TRBV7-9 to TRBJ2-2; D may be TRBD1 (5 bases). There are 15 residues in the CDR3. CDR1 is SEHNR and CDR2 is FQNEAQ in the germline V gene (reference sequence). Trimming pared 4 bases from V and 8 bases from J, leaving 17 bases between. The chain's CDR3 is CASSSRVGREGELFF. The CDR3 DNA reads TGTGCCAGCAGCTCCCGTGTGGGGCGTGAGGGGGAGCTGTTTTTT.